This T cell receptor beta chain came from a study of T cell clonality in common variable immunodeficiency (dated by TCRdb to the mid-2010s). The table lists this clone with many counts. The antigen it recognizes is unknown. The CDR3 is cut off 3 residues early in the read; its end comes from the germline J gene. Results the study describes overall, beyond this receptor: CVID TCRbeta sequences were reported to have fewer deletions and N-nucleotide insertions and to lack highly modified clones with 13 or more V deletions. Healthy controls shared more TCRbeta clones with each other than CVID subjects shared among themselves (p < 0.0001). The authors noted that sequencing repertoires of T cell subpopulations would be needed to clarify what caused the increased clonality in CVID. Although equal DNA input was used, an average of about 81,820 unique sequences per sample was obtained for controls, compared with approximately 30,000 for CVID samples. Compared with healthy controls, CVID subjects showed increased TCRbeta clonality (t-test p = 0.018), a feature most characteristic of about a third of subjects. Differences among patients in the CVID cohort limited the correlations between repertoire features and clinical complications.

For sequencing input, CVID and control samples contributed equivalent amounts of genomic DNA. For every sample, a 60 bp segment covering the rearranged TCRbeta CDR3 region was amplified and then sequenced. The immunoSEQ assay, a bias-corrected multiplex PCR with high-throughput sequencing, was employed for TCRbeta amplification. Regarding the original processing steps: Each unique nucleotide sequence was treated as a clone and annotated with V, D and J genes, copy number and frequency. Sequences were labeled productive if in frame, and non-productive if out of frame or containing stop codons. As previously described, clonality was calculated on the basis of Shannon's entropy. Mean CDR3 Kyte-Doolittle hydropathy was derived from the predicted amino acid sequences of productive clones. Hierarchical clustering of scaled V gene usage was performed with the R hclust function using Manhattan distance and complete linkage. Clone sharing by CDR3 amino acid sequence was assessed by resampling 12 repertoires per group over 100 rounds. The repertoires were screened for 60 to 85 published EBV-specific TCRbeta sequences and approximately 230 published CMV-specific TCRbeta sequences. A couple of CVID samples that yielded fewer than 10,000 sequences were excluded from the analysis, so 42 CVID repertoires were retained. Imported from immuneACCESS, the table was reduced by TCRdb to in-frame sequences with V and J called. These copies leave out some clones; in studies compared against another copy, an unresolved V gene accounts for under half, and the cause of the remainder is not known. The V and J calls and the clone size are those of that table, but D and trimming were determined from the DNA. Across this sample, 75,000 to 85,000 clones were tabulated and none appeared just once. The ten largest account for over 0.7% of the sample.

Most CVID patients and most healthy controls were of Caucasian heritage. Heparinized peripheral whole blood samples of roughly 4.5 to 8 ml were collected from each donor. Genomic DNA from adults with common variable immune deficiency (CVID) and from healthy adult controls was used to sequence TCRbeta CDR3 repertoires. The control group was made up of about 22 healthy adult volunteers (10 male and around twelve female) whose ages ranged from roughly 23 to 70 years, with a mean age of almost 35. To isolate peripheral blood mononuclear cells, diluted blood was subjected to density centrifugation over Hypaque 1077 or Ficoll-Paque. Genomic DNA was extracted from unsorted mononuclear cells by Qiagen column purification or by a centrifugation-based method. From the cysteine up to the phenylalanine, the CDR3 has a length of 15 residues. Shown are 36 bases from within the CDR3, in frame from base 1. Relative to germline, V is missing 0 bases and J is missing 1 base, with 5 bases of the junction outside any gene match. Via the germline V gene (reference sequence), CDR1 is GTSNPN and CDR2 SVGIG.

The source of this sequence is a person aged 18 to 75 in good health. Recombination linked TRBV30 to TRBJ2-7; 8 central nucleotides agree with TRBD1. Material for sequencing was peripheral blood mononuclear cells. The CDR3 bases that were read are TGTGCCTGGAGTGTCAGACAGGGGAGGTCCTACGAG. Its translation reads: CAWSVRQGRSYE. In full, the CDR3 reads CAWSVRQGRSYEQYF.